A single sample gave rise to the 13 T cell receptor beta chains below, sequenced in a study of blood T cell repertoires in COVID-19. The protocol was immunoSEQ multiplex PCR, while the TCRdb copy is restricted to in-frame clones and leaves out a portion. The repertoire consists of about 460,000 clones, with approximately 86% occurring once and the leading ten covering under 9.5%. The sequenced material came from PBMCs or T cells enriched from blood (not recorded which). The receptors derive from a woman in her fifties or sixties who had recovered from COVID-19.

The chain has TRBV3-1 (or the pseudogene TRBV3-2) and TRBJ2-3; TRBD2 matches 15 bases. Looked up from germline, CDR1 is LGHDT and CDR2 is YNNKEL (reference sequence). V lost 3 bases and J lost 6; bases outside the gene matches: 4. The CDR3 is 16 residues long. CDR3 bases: TGTGCCAGCAGCCATCGGACTAGCGGGGGGGCGGATACGCAGTATTTT. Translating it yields CASSHRTSGGADTQYF.

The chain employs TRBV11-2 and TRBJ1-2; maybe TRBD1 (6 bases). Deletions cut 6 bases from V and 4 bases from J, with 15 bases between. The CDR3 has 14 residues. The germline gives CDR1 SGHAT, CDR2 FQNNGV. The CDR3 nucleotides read TGTGCCAGCAGAACTCAGGGGAGCGGCTATGGCTACACCTTC. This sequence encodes CASRTQGSGYGYTF.

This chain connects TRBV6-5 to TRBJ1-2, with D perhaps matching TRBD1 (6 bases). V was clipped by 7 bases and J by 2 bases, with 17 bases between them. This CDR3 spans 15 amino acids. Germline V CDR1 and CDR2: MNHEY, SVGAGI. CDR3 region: CASTPDPTGNYGYTF. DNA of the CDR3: TGTGCCAGCACCCCGGACCCCACAGGGAACTATGGCTACACCTTC.

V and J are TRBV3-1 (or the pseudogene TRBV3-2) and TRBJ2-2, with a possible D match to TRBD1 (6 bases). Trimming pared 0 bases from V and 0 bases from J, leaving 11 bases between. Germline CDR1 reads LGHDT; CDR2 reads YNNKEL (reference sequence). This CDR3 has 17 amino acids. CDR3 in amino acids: CASSQDRTAANTGELFF. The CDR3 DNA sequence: TGTGCCAGCAGCCAAGATCGGACAGCCGCGAACACCGGGGAGCTGTTTTTT.

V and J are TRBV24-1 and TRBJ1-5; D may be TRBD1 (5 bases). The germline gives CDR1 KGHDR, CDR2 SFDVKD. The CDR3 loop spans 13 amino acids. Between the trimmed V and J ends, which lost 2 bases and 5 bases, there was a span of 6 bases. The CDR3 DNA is TGTGCCACCAGTGATTGGGGGGATCAGCCCCAGCATTTT. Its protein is CATSDWGDQPQHF.

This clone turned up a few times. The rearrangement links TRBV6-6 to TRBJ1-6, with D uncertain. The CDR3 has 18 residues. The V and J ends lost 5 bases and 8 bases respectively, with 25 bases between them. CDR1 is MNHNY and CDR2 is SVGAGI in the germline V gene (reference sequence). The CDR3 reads CASSRIPTATRWDSPLHF. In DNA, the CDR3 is TGTGCCAGCAGTCGGATCCCGACGGCGACCAGGTGGGATTCACCCCTCCACTTT.

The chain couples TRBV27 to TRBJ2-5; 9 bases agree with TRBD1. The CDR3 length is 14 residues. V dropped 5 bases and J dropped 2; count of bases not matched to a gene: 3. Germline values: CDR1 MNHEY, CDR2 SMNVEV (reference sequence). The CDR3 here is CASSPDRGQETQYF. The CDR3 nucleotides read TGTGCCAGCAGTCCGGACAGGGGACAAGAGACCCAGTACTTC.

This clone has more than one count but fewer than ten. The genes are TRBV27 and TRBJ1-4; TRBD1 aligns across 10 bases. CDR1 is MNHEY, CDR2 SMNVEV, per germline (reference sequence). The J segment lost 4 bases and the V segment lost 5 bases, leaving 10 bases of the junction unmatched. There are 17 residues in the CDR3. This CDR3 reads CASSPYDRGRNNEKLFF. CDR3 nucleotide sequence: TGTGCCAGCAGTCCCTACGACAGGGGGCGTAATAATGAAAAACTGTTTTTT.

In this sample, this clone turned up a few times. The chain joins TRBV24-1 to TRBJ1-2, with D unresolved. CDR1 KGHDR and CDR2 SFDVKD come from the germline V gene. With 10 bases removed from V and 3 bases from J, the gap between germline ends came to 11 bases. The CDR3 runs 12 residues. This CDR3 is CATEDFYYGYTF. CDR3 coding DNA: TGTGCCACAGAAGACTTCTACTATGGCTACACCTTC.

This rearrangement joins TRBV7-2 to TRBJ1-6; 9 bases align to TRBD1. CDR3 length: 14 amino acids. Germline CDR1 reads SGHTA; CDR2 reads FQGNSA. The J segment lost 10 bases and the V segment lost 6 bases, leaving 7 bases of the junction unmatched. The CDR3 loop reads CASRTGTGRSPLHF. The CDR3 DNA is TGTGCCAGCAGAACCGGGACAGGGCGCTCACCCCTCCACTTT.

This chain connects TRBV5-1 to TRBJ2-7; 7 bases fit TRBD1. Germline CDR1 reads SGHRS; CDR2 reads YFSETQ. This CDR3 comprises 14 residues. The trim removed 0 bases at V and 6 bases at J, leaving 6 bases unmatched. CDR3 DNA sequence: TGCGCCAGCAGCTTGGAACAGGGGAATAGCGAGCAGTACTTC. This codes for CASSLEQGNSEQYF.

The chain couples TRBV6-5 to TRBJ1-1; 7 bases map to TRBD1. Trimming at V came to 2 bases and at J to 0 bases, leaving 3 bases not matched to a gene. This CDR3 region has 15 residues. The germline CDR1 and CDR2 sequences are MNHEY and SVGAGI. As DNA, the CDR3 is TGTGCCAGCAGTTACAGGGGGCGTCTGAACACTGAAGCTTTCTTT. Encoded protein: CASSYRGRLNTEAFF.

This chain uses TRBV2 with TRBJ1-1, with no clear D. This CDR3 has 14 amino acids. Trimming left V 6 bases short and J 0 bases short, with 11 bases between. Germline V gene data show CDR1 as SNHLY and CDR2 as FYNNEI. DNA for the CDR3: TGTGCCAGCAGGACTACTTTCATGAACACTGAAGCTTTCTTT. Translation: CASRTTFMNTEAFF.